Listed here are 30 T cell receptor beta chains from one sample, sequenced in a study of blood T cells in healthy people across ages. A sample-barcoded 5' primer and a J-beta primer mix were used in a second PCR of roughly 7 to 11 cycles. One entry per CDR3 protein, called by TCRdb with MiXCR from the 5' RACE reads. The sample carries some 930,000 distinct CDR3 sequences, about 29% recorded once. The sample was also linked to a second study, of T cells of mothers and their children.

Material for sequencing was blood. Source of these receptors: a middle-aged woman in good health.

In its sample, this clonotype was seen many times. This rearrangement joins TRBV5-1 to TRBJ2-3; TRBD2 matches at 10 bases. CDR1 and CDR2 from the germline V gene are SGHRS and YFSETQ. Losses at the gene ends were 4 bases for V and 5 bases for J; bases not matched to a gene: 10. This CDR3 has 16 residues. The CDR3 DNA reads as TGCGCCAGCAGCCCCTGGACTAGCGGAGGAGGAGATACGCAGTATTTT. Protein sequence: CASSPWTSGGGDTQYF.

This clonotype showed up many times. The chain is built from TRBV7-9 and TRBJ2-1; possibly TRBD1 for D (6 bases). The V and J ends lost 8 bases and 3 bases respectively, with 14 bases between them. In germline, CDR1 is SEHNR, CDR2 FQNEAQ (reference sequence). This CDR3 is 14 amino acids long. The CDR3: CASGTGTHYNEQFF. The DNA for the CDR3 is TGTGCCAGCGGTACCGGGACACACTACAATGAGCAGTTCTTC.

This clonotype was counted only a few times. The gene calls are TRBV27 and TRBJ2-7; TRBD1 matches at 9 bases. The CDR3 extends over 15 amino acids. V gave up 6 bases and J gave up 2 bases; unmatched junction bases: 8. From germline, CDR1 is MNHEY and CDR2 SMNVEV (reference sequence). The CDR3 coding sequence is TGTGCCAGCAGACTTACAGGGGGCATTACCTACGAGCAGTACTTC. Translating gives CASRLTGGITYEQYF.

The gene calls are TRBV6-1 and TRBJ1-1, with TRBD1 as a possible D gene (5 bases). Germline V gene data show CDR1 as MNHNS and CDR2 as SASEGT. This CDR3 has 15 residues. V lost 5 bases to trimming and J lost 2 bases, with 15 bases between them. CDR3 region: CASSPIGTVNTEAFF. The CDR3 DNA reads TGTGCCAGCAGTCCGATCGGGACGGTAAACACTGAAGCTTTCTTT.

The chain joins TRBV5-6 to TRBJ2-1, with D perhaps assigned TRBD1 or TRBD2 (5 bases each). The CDR3 spans 14 residues. Germline V gene lookup returns CDR1 SGHDT and CDR2 YYEEEE. V shed 7 bases and J shed 2 bases, with 13 bases lying between them. The CDR3 spells CASVEGYAYNEQFF. CDR3 bases: TGTGCCAGCGTAGAGGGGTACGCCTACAATGAGCAGTTCTTC.

This clonotype was seen a few times. At one of its ends the junction is not consistent with the germline gene, which may arise from a read error. The V and J genes are TRBV6-2 or TRBV6-3 and TRBJ2-7; possibly TRBD1 for D (6 bases). CDR1 is MNHEY and CDR2 is SVGEGT in the germline V gene. This CDR3 spans 16 amino acids. The CDR3 DNA reads TGTACCAGCAGTTACAGTAGCCGGGACATCTCCTACGAGCAGTACTTC. Translation gives CTSSYSSRDISYEQYF.

Ten or more counts support this clonotype. V is TRBV29-1 and J is TRBJ2-1; the D gene is possibly TRBD1 (5 bases). Between the trimmed V and J ends, which lost 4 bases and 4 bases, there was a span of 14 bases. The CDR3 runs 14 residues. Germline values: CDR1 SQVTM, CDR2 ANQGSEA. The CDR3, as DNA: TGCAGCGTTGCCGACAGCTCCATATACAATGAGCAGTTCTTC. As protein: CSVADSSIYNEQFF.

Comment on this clonotype: The junction does not match germline at one end; this may be a read error. V is TRBV3-1 and J is TRBJ2-5; D remains unclear. Germline V gene data show CDR1 as LGHDT and CDR2 as YNNKEL (reference sequence). There are 12 residues in the CDR3. CDR3 sequence reads: CAGSLILETQYF. Written as DNA, the CDR3 is TGTGCCGGCAGCCTGATCCTTGAGACCCAGTACTTC.

The chain has TRBV5-6 and TRBJ2-7, with D perhaps TRBD2 (6 bases). Germline-derived CDR1 and CDR2 are SGHDT and YYEEEE. Trimming pared 4 bases from V and 0 bases from J, leaving 14 bases between. The CDR3 totals 15 residues. CDR3 in amino acids: CASSLPGGNSYEQYF. The CDR3, as DNA: TGTGCCAGCAGCCTCCCTGGCGGGAACTCCTACGAGCAGTACTTC.

V is TRBV6-1 and J is TRBJ2-5; D is perhaps TRBD1 or TRBD2 (5 bases each). V shed 3 bases and J shed 2 bases, with 19 bases lying between them. The germline gives CDR1 MNHNS, CDR2 SASEGT. The CDR3 has 17 amino acids. The CDR3 loop reads CASSERPPGRTQETQYF. The CDR3 nucleotides read TGTGCCAGCAGTGAGCGTCCACCGGGACGGACACAAGAGACCCAGTACTTC.

This clonotype was detected many times. This chain uses TRBV29-1 with TRBJ2-3, with a possible D match to TRBD2 (5 bases). Germline V gene data show CDR1 as SQVTM and CDR2 as ANQGSEA. The CDR3 covers 12 residues. V was shortened by 4 bases and J by 1 base, with 6 bases between the two germline ends. The CDR3 sequence: CSVAEGTDTQYF. In DNA form, the CDR3 reads TGCAGCGTTGCGGAGGGCACAGATACGCAGTATTTT.

This clonotype has only a few counts. The chain uses TRBV7-3 and TRBJ2-2; a possible D gene is TRBD1 (6 bases). Looked up from germline, CDR1 is SGHTA and CDR2 is FQGTGA. This CDR3 is built from 18 residues. V lost 5 bases and J 6 bases, leaving 25 bases between the germline ends. CDR3 loop: CASSPGTQGWGVPGELFF. The CDR3 region has the DNA TGTGCCAGCAGCCCCGGGACACAAGGCTGGGGTGTTCCCGGGGAGCTGTTTTTT.

This clonotype was counted at least ten times. The chain joins TRBV6-5 to TRBJ2-5, with D hard to call. The CDR3 loop spans 15 amino acids. Trimming left V 0 bases short and J 5 bases short, with 13 bases between. Germline CDR1 and CDR2: MNHEY and SVGAGI. DNA for the CDR3: TGTGCCAGCAGTTACTCAGGGTCCTGGCTGGAGACCCAGTACTTC. Protein product: CASSYSGSWLETQYF.

V is TRBV3-1 and J is TRBJ2-3; D gene uncertain. The CDR3 length is 13 residues. V lost 4 bases and J 1 base, leaving 6 bases between the germline ends. CDR1 is LGHDT, CDR2 YNNKEL, per germline (reference sequence). CDR3 residues: CASSPTRTDTQYF. In nucleotides, the CDR3 is TGTGCCAGCAGCCCGACTCGCACAGATACGCAGTATTTT.

This clonotype occurred a few times. The V call is TRBV19, the J call TRBJ2-7; 7 bases line up with TRBD1. V shed 6 bases and J 3 bases; nucleotides not matched to a gene: 11. The CDR3 spans 15 residues. In germline, CDR1 is LNHDA, CDR2 SQIVND (reference sequence). CDR3 region: CASSKTGTNRYEQYF. CDR3 in DNA: TGTGCCAGTAGCAAGACAGGGACGAACCGCTACGAGCAGTACTTC.

This clonotype was counted only a few times. This chain links TRBV2 with TRBJ2-7; a possible D gene is TRBD1 (5 bases). The CDR3 is 12 residues long. In germline, CDR1 is SNHLY, CDR2 FYNNEI. The V end lost 8 bases, the J end lost 2 bases, and 10 bases lay between the germline ends. The CDR3: CASSDTPYEQYF. The CDR3 nucleotides are TGTGCCAGCTCGGACACCCCCTACGAGCAGTACTTC.

This clonotype has only a few counts. The chain links TRBV11-2 to TRBJ2-5; possible D gene TRBD2, 6 bases. The CDR3 runs 17 residues. Trimming shortened V by 0 bases and J by 5 bases, and 19 bases separated the two germline ends. Germline CDR1 and CDR2: SGHAT and FQNNGV. This CDR3 reads CASSLDSLRGTQETQYF. The CDR3 DNA follows: TGTGCCAGCAGCTTAGATTCCCTACGGGGGACCCAGGAGACCCAGTACTTC.

This chain links TRBV5-6 with TRBJ2-3, with TRBD2 matching over 9 bases. The V gene's germline CDR1 is SGHDT and CDR2 YYEEEE. Trimming cost V 7 bases and J 2 bases; bases outside gene matches: 14. The length of the CDR3 is 17 residues. The CDR3 reads CASRETRLAELTDTQYF. The CDR3, as DNA: TGTGCCAGCCGCGAAACTAGACTAGCGGAACTCACAGATACGCAGTATTTT.

A word on this clonotype: A junction end diverges from the germline sequence, so it may reflect a read error. CDR3 amino acids: CSARQGSSGANVPTF. Written as DNA, the CDR3 is TGCAGTGCACGACAGGGGAGCTCTGGGGCCAACGTCCCGACTTTC. V gene TRBV20-1 combines with J gene TRBJ2-6; TRBD1 matches 8 bases. This CDR3 spans 15 amino acids. In germline, CDR1 is DFQATT, CDR2 SNEGSKA (reference sequence).

This clonotype was observed at least ten times. The chain is built from TRBV29-1 and TRBJ2-1; D gene ambiguous. Germline lookup yields CDR1 SQVTM and CDR2 ANQGSEA. This CDR3 has 12 amino acids. The germline V and J ends were trimmed by 3 bases and 5 bases, with 8 bases remaining between them. The CDR3 sequence is CSVDYSHNEQFF. CDR3 DNA: TGCAGCGTTGATTACAGCCACAATGAGCAGTTCTTC.

A few counts support this clonotype. The rearrangement uses TRBV7-8 and TRBJ2-1; 12 nucleotides align to TRBD2. CDR1 and CDR2 (germline): SGHVS, FQNEAQ. V lost 6 bases to trimming and J lost 0 bases; unmatched junction nucleotides: 12. The CDR3 has 19 residues. As DNA, the CDR3 is TGTGCCAGCAGGCTAGCGAGGGCTAGCGGGGGGGCCTCCTACAATGAGCAGTTCTTC. Translated: CASRLARASGGASYNEQFF.

This sequence joins TRBV20-1 and TRBJ2-3, with 9 bases aligning to TRBD2. The germline V gene has CDR1 DFQATT and CDR2 SNEGSKA (reference sequence). V trimming: 3 bases; J trimming: 2 bases; junction bases outside the gene matches: 6. There are 15 residues in the CDR3. The CDR3 spells CSARELAGLTDTQYF. The CDR3 DNA reads TGCAGTGCTAGGGAACTAGCGGGCCTCACAGATACGCAGTATTTT.

As concerns this clonotype: A read error may account for a junction end that differs from germline. CDR3 protein: CASSYDFTGTQYF. CDR3 DNA sequence: TGTGCCAGCAGTTACGATTTCACAGGTACGCAGTATTTT. The chain joins TRBV6-5 to TRBJ2-3; D is perhaps TRBD1 (5 bases). This CDR3 comprises 13 residues. CDR1 and CDR2 (germline): MNHEY, SVGAGI.

This clonotype has just a few counts. This chain uses TRBV7-9 with TRBJ2-3; D unresolved. Germline loops: CDR1 SEHNR, CDR2 FQNEAQ (reference sequence). The length of the CDR3 is 13 residues. Trimming cost V 7 bases and J 5 bases, with 13 bases left between them. Written as DNA, the CDR3 is TGTGCCAGCACCATTGGACCCGGAGATACGCAGTATTTT. Encoded protein: CASTIGPGDTQYF.

This chain uses TRBV19 with TRBJ2-2, with 7 positions matching TRBD1. CDR3 size: 15 residues. The germline V gene encodes CDR1 LNHDA and CDR2 SQIVND (reference sequence). J lost 3 bases, V lost 3 bases, and 4 bases had no gene match. For the CDR3, the DNA is TGTGCCAGTAGTATGGACAGGAGATACACCGGGGAGCTGTTTTTT. Translating gives CASSMDRRYTGELFF.

This clonotype came up many times. The chain uses TRBV7-2 and TRBJ2-3, with D possibly being TRBD2 (7 bases). Germline CDR1 SGHTA, CDR2 FQGNSA. V was cut by 5 bases and J by 2 bases, with 14 bases left in between. This CDR3 region has 15 residues. CDR3 region: CASSLQGGATDTQYF. The CDR3 DNA is TGTGCCAGCAGCCTACAGGGAGGGGCCACAGATACGCAGTATTTT.

This clonotype was seen a handful of times. V usage is TRBV19 and J usage is TRBJ1-5; 12 positions agree with TRBD1. This CDR3 contains 18 residues. Trimming at V came to 3 bases and at J to 3 bases, leaving 9 bases not matched to a gene. Per the germline V gene, CDR1 is LNHDA and CDR2 is SQIVND (reference sequence). The CDR3 spells CASSIRGQGAYNNQPQHF. CDR3 sequence (DNA): TGTGCCAGTAGTATCAGGGGACAGGGGGCGTATAACAATCAGCCCCAGCATTTT. Drawing the rest from reference TRBV19 and TRBJ1-5, the complete variable domain is DGGITQSPKYLFRKEGQNVTLSCEQNLNHDAMYWYRQDPGQGLRLIYYSQIVNDFQKGDIAEGYSVSREKKESFPLTVTSAQKNPTAFYLCASSIRGQGAYNNQPQHFGDGTRLSIL.

This clonotype showed up just once. Given a much more abundant clone one base away, this may be a read error. This chain links TRBV12-3 or TRBV12-4 with TRBJ1-2, with TRBD1 as a possible D gene (6 bases). V was pared by 5 bases and J by 6 bases, with 16 bases between. The CDR3 is made up of 14 amino acids. CDR3 sequence reads: CASSRGMGTNGYTF. The CDR3 DNA sequence: TGTGCCAGCAGTCGCGGTATGGGGACAAATGGCTACACCTTC.

The V gene is TRBV4-3, the J gene TRBJ2-5; no clear D. The CDR3 contains 17 residues. Trimming left V 0 bases short and J 2 bases short, with 16 bases between. Germline loops: CDR1 LGHNA, CDR2 YSLEER. The CDR3 bases are TGCGCCAGCAGCCAAGATTATAAGGGCGATCATCAAGAGACCCAGTACTTC. Translated, it gives CASSQDYKGDHQETQYF.

The gene calls are TRBV7-9 and TRBJ1-2; 7 bases agree with TRBD1. Trimming at V came to 2 bases and at J to 4 bases, leaving 10 bases not matched to a gene. The CDR3 runs to 16 residues. Germline V gives CDR1 SEHNR, CDR2 FQNEAQ (reference sequence). CDR3 coding DNA: TGTGCCAGCAGCTTAACTTCTCCGGGACAGAGCTATGGCTACACCTTC. It yields the protein CASSLTSPGQSYGYTF.